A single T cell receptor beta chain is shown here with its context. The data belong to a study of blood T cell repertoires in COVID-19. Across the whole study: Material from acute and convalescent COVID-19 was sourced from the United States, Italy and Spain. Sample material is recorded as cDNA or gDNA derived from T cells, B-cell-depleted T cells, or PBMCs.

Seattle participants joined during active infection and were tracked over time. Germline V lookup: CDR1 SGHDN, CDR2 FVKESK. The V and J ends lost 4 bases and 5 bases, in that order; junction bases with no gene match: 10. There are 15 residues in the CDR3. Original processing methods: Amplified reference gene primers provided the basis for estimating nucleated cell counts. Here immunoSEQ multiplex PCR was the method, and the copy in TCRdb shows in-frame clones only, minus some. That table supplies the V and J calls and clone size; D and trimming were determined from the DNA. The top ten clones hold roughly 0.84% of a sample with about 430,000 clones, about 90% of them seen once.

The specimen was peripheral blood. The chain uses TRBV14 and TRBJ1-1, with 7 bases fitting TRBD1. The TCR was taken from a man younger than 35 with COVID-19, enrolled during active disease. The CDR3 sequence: CASSRDRERKTEAFF. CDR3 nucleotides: TGTGCCAGCAGCCGCGACAGGGAAAGAAAGACTGAAGCTTTCTTT.